This T cell receptor beta chain was retrieved from a study of blood T cell repertoires in COVID-19. Study as a whole: Donors in the United States, Italy and Spain gave samples during acute or convalescent COVID-19. T cells, B-cell-depleted T cells, or PBMCs supplied cDNA or gDNA.

Authors' methods: Estimation of nucleated cell counts was performed using reference gene primer amplification. TCRdb keeps only in-frame clones here, not all; method: immunoSEQ multiplex PCR. The V and J calls and clone size were taken over from that table, and D and trimming were inferred from the DNA. The table records under 80,000 clones, around 85% of them present only once. The V gene end was trimmed by 5 bases and the J gene end by 5 bases; junction bases not matched to a gene: 9. The CDR3 has 15 residues. The germline V gene has CDR1 SGHNT and CDR2 YENEEA. The sequence derives from a man aged 45 to 65 with active COVID-19. The sequenced sample consisted of peripheral blood. V gene TRBV11-3 combines with J gene TRBJ2-5, with 9 positions matching TRBD1. The CDR3 loop is CASSGRTGEDETQYF. DNA for the CDR3: TGTGCCAGCAGCGGACGGACAGGGGAAGACGAGACCCAGTACTTC.